A selection of T cell receptor beta chains follows, all from one sample in a study of T cell repertoires in ileal Crohn's disease. The data were produced by immunoSEQ multiplex PCR, yet TCRdb's version contains in-frame clones alone and is incomplete. The sample includes under 5,000 clones, around 80% of them seen just once. Sequenced input: ileal tissue. The receptors were sampled from an adult with Crohn's disease. The CDR3 runs from the conserved cysteine through the conserved F or W. The order of the fields is clone size, V gene, D gene, J gene, CDR3 DNA, CDR3 protein. The D gene is left open where the match is weak. Size values are once, few and many counts, or a class for expanded clones, and some rows have none.

>.|TRBV5-1|.|TRBJ1-2
TGCGCCAGCAGCTCGGGCGGACAATCTAACTATGGCTACACCTTC
CASSSGGQSNYGYTF
>.|TRBV21-1|.|TRBJ2-7
TGTGCCAGCAGCAAAGCGCTTTCTCGGGAGGACCTCAACGAGCAGTACTTC
CASSKALSREDLNEQYF
>.|TRBV7-2|.|TRBJ1-5
TGTGCCAGCGACAGAGGTTTCGATCAGCCCCAGCATTTT
CASDRGFDQPQHF
>.|TRBV7-8|TRBD2|TRBJ2-7
TGTGCCAGCAGCTCGCCTCCGGGACTAGCGGGGGGATCCTACGAGCAGTACTTC
CASSSPPGLAGGSYEQYF
>.|TRBV30|TRBD1|TRBJ1-3
TGTGCCTTACAGGGGAGTAGAAACACCATATATTTT
CALQGSRNTIYF
>.|TRBV7-9|.|TRBJ1-3
TGTGCCAGCAGCTTCGCCGGGTTGGGGCGGGAAAACACCATATATTTT
CASSFAGLGRENTIYF
>.|TRBV5-6|TRBD1|TRBJ2-5
TGTGCCAGCAGCGATGGGACAGGGGAGCCTCAAGAGACCCAGTACTTC
CASSDGTGEPQETQYF
>.|TRBV6-5|TRBD1|TRBJ1-6
TGTGCCAGCAGGAAGGGGGCTGGTAATTCACCCCTCCACTTT
CASRKGAGNSPLHF
>.|TRBV19|.|TRBJ1-1
TGTGCCAGTAACCTCGGAGGGTTGAACACTGAAGCTTTCTTT
CASNLGGLNTEAFF
>.|TRBV25-1|TRBD1|TRBJ2-6
TGTGCCAGCAGTGATCCGTCCCGGGACAGATCTGGGGCCAACGTCCTGACTTTC
CASSDPSRDRSGANVLTF
>.|TRBV19|TRBD1|TRBJ1-3
TGTGCCAGTACGGACAGGGCTGGAAACACCATATATTTT
CASTDRAGNTIYF
>.|TRBV28|.|TRBJ2-7
TGTGCCAGCAGTTTTCTCTACGAGCAGTACTTC
CASSFLYEQYF
>.|TRBV19|.|TRBJ1-2
TGTGCCAGTAGTATAGAGGCCGGACAATTGAGCGGCTACACCTTC
CASSIEAGQLSGYTF
>.|TRBV19|.|TRBJ2-5
TGTGCCAGTCAAGCCCAAGAGACCCAGTACTTC
CASQAQETQYF
>few|TRBV4-3|TRBD2|TRBJ2-1
TGCGCCAGCAGCCAAAAGCGGGGGGGCCTTGGTGAGCAGTTCTTC
CASSQKRGGLGEQFF
>.|TRBV4-3|TRBD1|TRBJ1-2
TGCGCCAGCAGCCGACAAACCGGGACAGATTATGGCTACACCTTC
CASSRQTGTDYGYTF
>.|TRBV7-3|TRBD2|TRBJ2-3
TGTGCCAGCAGCCCATGGGGGGGACTAGGACCTCTCCCAGATACGCAGTATTTT
CASSPWGGLGPLPDTQYF
>once|TRBV21-1|.|TRBJ2-1
TGTGCCAGCCAGCTTCCCTTACAGGGTTCAGCTCTAGCGGGATGGGCGAACTACAATGAGCAGTTCTTC
CASQLPLQGSALAGWANYNEQFF
>.|TRBV19|TRBD1|TRBJ1-2
TGTGCCAGTCGCCCTACAGCAGGGGGTTTCAATGGCTACACCTTC
CASRPTAGGFNGYTF
>.|TRBV5-1|.|TRBJ1-3
TGCGCCAGCAGCTCTGGACAGAGCTCTGGAAACACCATATATTTT
CASSSGQSSGNTIYF
>.|TRBV13|TRBD2|TRBJ2-5
TGTGCCAGCAGCTTATATGATAGCGGGGGTTTCCGGGAGACCCAGTACTTC
CASSLYDSGGFRETQYF
>.|TRBV9|.|TRBJ1-6
TGTGCCAGCAGCGTAGCTGGGGGGAGTAATTCACCCCTCCACTTT
CASSVAGGSNSPLHF
>once|TRBV2|TRBD1|TRBJ1-4
TGTGCCAGCAGTGGACAGGGGCAGCATGAAAAACTGTTTTTT
CASSGQGQHEKLFF
>.|TRBV27|TRBD1|TRBJ1-6
TGTGCCAGCAGTTTAGGACCCGACAGGGGGTTGAATTCACCCCTCCACTTT
CASSLGPDRGLNSPLHF
>.|TRBV18|TRBD1|TRBJ1-1
TGTGCCAGCTCGGACAGGGGGCGCGGTGAAGCTTTCTTT
CASSDRGRGEAFF
>.|TRBV6-6|.|TRBJ1-4
TGTGCCAGCAGACAGGGTGCTGAAAAACTGTTTTTT
CASRQGAEKLFF
>few|TRBV29-1|TRBD2|TRBJ2-1
TGCAGCGTTCTTTTATATACGGAGACTAGCGGGGACTACAATGAGCAGTTCTTC
CSVLLYTETSGDYNEQFF
>.|TRBV4-3|TRBD2|TRBJ2-7
TGCGCCAGCAGCCTGACTAGCGGGAGGGCCGGTAGCGAGCAGTACTTC
CASSLTSGRAGSEQYF
>.|TRBV30|.|TRBJ1-4
TGTGCCTGGAGCTCGGAGCCTTTGGAAAAACTGTTTTTT
CAWSSEPLEKLFF
>once|TRBV7-6|.|TRBJ2-2
TGTGCCAGCAGCGCAAGCGACACCGGGGAGCTGTTTTTT
CASSASDTGELFF
>.|TRBV4-3|.|TRBJ1-2
TGCGCCAGCAGCCAAGATCGCGGGGGCAAGCAGTTCTATGGCTACACCTTC
CASSQDRGGKQFYGYTF
>.|TRBV19|TRBD2|TRBJ2-3
TGTGCCAGTAGGACTAGCGGCACAGATACGCAGTATTTT
CASRTSGTDTQYF
>.|TRBV19|.|TRBJ1-2
TGTGCCAGTAGACAGGACAGCCTTTCCTATGGCTACACCTTC
CASRQDSLSYGYTF